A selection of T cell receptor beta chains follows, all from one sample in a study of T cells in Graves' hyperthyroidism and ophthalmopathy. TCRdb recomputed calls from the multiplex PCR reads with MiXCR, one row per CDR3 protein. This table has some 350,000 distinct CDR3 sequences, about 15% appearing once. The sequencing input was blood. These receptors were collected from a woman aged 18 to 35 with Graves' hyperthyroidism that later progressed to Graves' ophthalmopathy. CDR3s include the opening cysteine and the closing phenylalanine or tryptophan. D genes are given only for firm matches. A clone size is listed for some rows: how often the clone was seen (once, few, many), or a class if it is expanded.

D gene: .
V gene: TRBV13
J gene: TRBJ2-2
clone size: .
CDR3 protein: CASSSTYTGELFF
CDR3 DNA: TGTGCCAGCAGCTCTACGTACACCGGGGAGCTGTTTTTT

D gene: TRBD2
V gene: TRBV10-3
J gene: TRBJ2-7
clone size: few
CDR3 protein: CAICRGREYEQYF
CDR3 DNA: TGTGCCATCTGTCGGGGGAGGGAGTACGAGCAGTACTTC

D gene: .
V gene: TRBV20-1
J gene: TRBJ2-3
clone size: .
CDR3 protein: CSATQAAPAPDTQYF
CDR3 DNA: TGCAGTGCTACCCAAGCGGCACCCGCCCCAGATACGCAGTATTTT

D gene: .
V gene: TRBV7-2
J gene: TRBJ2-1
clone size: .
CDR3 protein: CASSLVVAAYNEQFF
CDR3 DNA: TGTGCCAGCAGCTTAGTGGTAGCGGCCTACAATGAGCAGTTCTTC

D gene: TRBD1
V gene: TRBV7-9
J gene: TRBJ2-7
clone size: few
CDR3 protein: CASSDRDRGSHEQYF
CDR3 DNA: TGTGCCAGCAGCGACCGGGACAGGGGCTCCCACGAGCAGTACTTC

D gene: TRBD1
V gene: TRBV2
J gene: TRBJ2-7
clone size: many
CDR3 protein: CASSGDSSSYEQYF
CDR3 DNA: TGTGCCAGCAGTGGGGACAGTAGCTCCTACGAGCAGTACTTC

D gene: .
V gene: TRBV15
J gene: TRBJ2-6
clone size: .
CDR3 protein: CATSRVGRVSANVLTF
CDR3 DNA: TGTGCCACCAGCAGAGTAGGCCGCGTCTCGGCCAACGTCCTGACTTTC

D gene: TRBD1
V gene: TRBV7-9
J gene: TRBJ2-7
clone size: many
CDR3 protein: CASSFGGAGGAYEQYF
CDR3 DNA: TGTGCCAGCAGCTTCGGTGGGGCAGGGGGCGCCTACGAGCAGTACTTC

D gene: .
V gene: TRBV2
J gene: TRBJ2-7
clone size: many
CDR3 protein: CASRPEGVYEQYF
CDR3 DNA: TGTGCCAGCCGTCCGGAGGGGGTCTACGAGCAGTACTTC

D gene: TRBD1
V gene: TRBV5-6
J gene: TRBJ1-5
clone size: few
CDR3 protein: CASSRGQGYNQPQHF
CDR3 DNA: TGTGCCAGCAGCCGTGGACAGGGGTACAATCAGCCCCAGCATTTT

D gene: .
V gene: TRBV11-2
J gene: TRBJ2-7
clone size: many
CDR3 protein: CASSSPRSISYEQYF
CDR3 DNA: TGTGCCAGCAGCTCCCCACGCAGTATCTCCTACGAGCAGTACTTC

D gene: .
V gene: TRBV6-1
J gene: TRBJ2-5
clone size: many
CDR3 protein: CASSPGRWETQYF
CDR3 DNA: TGTGCCAGCTCCCCAGGCAGGTGGGAGACCCAGTACTTC

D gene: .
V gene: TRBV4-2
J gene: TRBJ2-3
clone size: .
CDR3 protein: CASRHPSTDTQYF
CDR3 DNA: TGTGCCAGCAGACATCCTAGCACAGATACGCAGTATTTT

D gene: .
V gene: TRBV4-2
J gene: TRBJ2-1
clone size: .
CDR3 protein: CASSQAADSYNEQFF
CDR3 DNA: TGTGCCAGCAGCCAAGCTGCGGACTCCTACAATGAGCAGTTCTTC

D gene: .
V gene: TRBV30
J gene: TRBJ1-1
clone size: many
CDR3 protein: CAWKGLIDTEAFF
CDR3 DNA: TGTGCCTGGAAGGGGTTGATAGACACTGAAGCTTTCTTT

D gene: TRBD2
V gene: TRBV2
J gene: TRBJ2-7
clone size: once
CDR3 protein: CASSSGTSVAYEQYF
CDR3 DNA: TGTGCCAGCAGTTCCGGGACTAGTGTAGCCTACGAGCAGTACTTC

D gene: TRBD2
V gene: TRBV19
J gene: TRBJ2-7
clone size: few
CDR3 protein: CASNPGLAGGQLYEQYF
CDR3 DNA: TGTGCCAGTAATCCGGGACTAGCGGGAGGCCAACTGTACGAGCAGTACTTC

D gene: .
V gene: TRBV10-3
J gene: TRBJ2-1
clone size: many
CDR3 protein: CAIRQGSNEQFF
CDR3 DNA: TGTGCCATCAGGCAGGGGAGCAATGAGCAGTTCTTC

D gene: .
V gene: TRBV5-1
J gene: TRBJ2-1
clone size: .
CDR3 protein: CASSLGTPNEQFF
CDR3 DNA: TGCGCCAGCAGCTTAGGTACTCCCAATGAGCAGTTCTTC

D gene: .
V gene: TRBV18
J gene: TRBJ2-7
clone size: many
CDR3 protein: CASSPLTTDSYEQYF
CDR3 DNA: TGTGCCAGCTCACCACTAACAACGGATTCCTACGAGCAGTACTTC

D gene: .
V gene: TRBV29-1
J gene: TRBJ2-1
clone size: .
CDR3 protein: CSVPWWGARYNEQFF
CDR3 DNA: TGCAGCGTTCCCTGGTGGGGAGCTCGGTACAATGAGCAGTTCTTC

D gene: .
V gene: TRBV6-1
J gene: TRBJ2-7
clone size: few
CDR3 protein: CASRVAAAGEQYF
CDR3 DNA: TGTGCCAGCAGGGTTGCCGCCGCGGGAGAGCAGTACTTC

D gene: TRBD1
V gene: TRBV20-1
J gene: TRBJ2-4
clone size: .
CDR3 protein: CSAQSGGAEGIQYF
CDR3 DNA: TGCAGTGCTCAGTCAGGGGGCGCAGAGGGCATTCAGTACTTC

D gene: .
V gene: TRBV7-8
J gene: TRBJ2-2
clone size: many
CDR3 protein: CASSLAHNQNTGELFF
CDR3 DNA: TGTGCCAGCAGCTTAGCCCATAACCAGAACACCGGGGAGCTGTTTTTT

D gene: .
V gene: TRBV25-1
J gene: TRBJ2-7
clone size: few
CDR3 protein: CASSGGQGRSYGQYF
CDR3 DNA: TGTGCCAGCAGTGGGGGCCAGGGCCGATCCTACGGGCAGTACTTC

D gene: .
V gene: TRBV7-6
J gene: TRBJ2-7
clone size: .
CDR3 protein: CASSDPGRGYEQYF
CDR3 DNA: TGTGCCAGCAGCGACCCAGGCCGGGGCTACGAGCAGTACTTC

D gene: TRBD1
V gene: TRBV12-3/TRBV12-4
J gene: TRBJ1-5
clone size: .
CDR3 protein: CASSSTGTGVNQPQHF
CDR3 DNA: TGTGCCAGCAGTTCGACCGGGACAGGAGTGAATCAGCCCCAGCATTTT

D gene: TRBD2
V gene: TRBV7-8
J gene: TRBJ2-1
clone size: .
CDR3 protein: CASSRRTAGGYNEQFF
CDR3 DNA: TGTGCCAGCAGCCGGAGGACAGCGGGAGGCTACAATGAGCAGTTCTTC

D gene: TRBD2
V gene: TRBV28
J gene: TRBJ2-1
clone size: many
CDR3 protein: CASSFGSDEREGPDEQFF
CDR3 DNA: TGTGCCAGCAGTTTCGGCTCTGATGAGCGGGAGGGCCCAGATGAGCAGTTCTTC

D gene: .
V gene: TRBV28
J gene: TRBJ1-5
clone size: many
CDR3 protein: CASSLQAFNQPQHF
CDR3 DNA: TGTGCCAGCAGCCTGCAGGCCTTCAATCAGCCCCAGCATTTT

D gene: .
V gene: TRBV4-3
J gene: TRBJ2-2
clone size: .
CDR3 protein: CASSQEGMTGVNTRELFF
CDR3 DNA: TGCGCCAGCAGCCAAGAAGGGATGACAGGAGTGAACACCCGGGAGCTGTTTTTT

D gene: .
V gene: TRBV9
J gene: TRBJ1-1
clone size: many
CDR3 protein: CASSVVSGGTEAFF
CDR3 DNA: TGTGCCAGCAGCGTAGTTTCCGGAGGCACTGAAGCTTTCTTT

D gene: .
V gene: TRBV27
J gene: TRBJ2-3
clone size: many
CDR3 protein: CASSFSELPRLISSTDTQYF
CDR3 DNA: TGTGCCAGCAGTTTTTCAGAGTTACCCCGACTGATATCTAGCACAGATACGCAGTATTTT

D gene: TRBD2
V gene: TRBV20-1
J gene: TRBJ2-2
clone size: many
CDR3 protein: CSARDLIAGASGELFF
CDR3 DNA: TGCAGTGCTAGAGATTTGATAGCGGGAGCCTCCGGGGAGCTGTTTTTT

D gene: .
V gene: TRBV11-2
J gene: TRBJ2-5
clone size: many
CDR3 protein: CASSPSWEETQYF
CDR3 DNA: TGTGCCAGCAGCCCCTCGTGGGAAGAGACCCAGTACTTC

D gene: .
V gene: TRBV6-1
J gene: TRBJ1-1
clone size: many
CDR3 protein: CASRLPGSHEAFF
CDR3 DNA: TGTGCCAGCAGACTACCGGGCTCTCATGAAGCTTTCTTT

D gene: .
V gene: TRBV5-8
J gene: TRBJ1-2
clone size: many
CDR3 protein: CASSLGPGSYTF
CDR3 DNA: TGTGCCAGCAGCTTGGGGCCGGGCTCCTACACCTTC

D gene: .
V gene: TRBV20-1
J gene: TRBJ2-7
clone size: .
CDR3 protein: CSARNLASYEQYF
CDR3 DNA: TGCAGTGCTAGAAACCTAGCTTCCTACGAGCAGTACTTC

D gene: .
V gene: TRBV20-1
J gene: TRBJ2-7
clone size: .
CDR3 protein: CSAKRRDFSYEQYF
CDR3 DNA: TGCAGTGCTAAAAGAAGGGACTTCTCCTACGAGCAGTACTTC

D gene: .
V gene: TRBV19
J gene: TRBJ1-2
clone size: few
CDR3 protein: CASSITQGGTGYTF
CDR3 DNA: TGTGCCAGTAGTATTACACAGGGTGGCACTGGCTACACCTTC

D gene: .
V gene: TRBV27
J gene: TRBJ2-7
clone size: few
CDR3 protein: CASSLQAGSEQYF
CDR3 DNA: TGTGCCAGCAGTTTGCAGGCGGGCAGCGAGCAGTACTTC

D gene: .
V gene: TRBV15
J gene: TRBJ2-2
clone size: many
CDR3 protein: CATSREPRRGAGELFF
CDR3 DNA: TGTGCCACCAGCAGAGAGCCCCGGCGCGGGGCCGGGGAGCTGTTTTTT

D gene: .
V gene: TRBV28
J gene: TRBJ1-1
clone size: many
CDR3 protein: CASSFRKQVMTGNTEAFF
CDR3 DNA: TGTGCCAGCAGTTTTAGGAAACAGGTTATGACGGGGAACACTGAAGCTTTCTTT

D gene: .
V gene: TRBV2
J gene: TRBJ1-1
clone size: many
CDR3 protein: CASSDTPIPTEAFF
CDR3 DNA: TGTGCCAGCAGTGACACTCCTATACCTACAGAAGCTTTCTTT

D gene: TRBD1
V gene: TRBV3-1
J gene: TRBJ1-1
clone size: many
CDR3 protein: CASSLRDRGLGTEAFF
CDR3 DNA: TGTGCCAGCAGCCTTCGGGACAGGGGCCTTGGGACTGAAGCTTTCTTT

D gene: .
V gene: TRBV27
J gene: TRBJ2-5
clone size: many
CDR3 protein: CASSLTPRVETQYF
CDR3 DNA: TGTGCCAGCAGTTTAACGCCGAGGGTGGAGACCCAGTACTTC

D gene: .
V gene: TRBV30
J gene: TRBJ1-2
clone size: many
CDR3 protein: CAWSVGREAGYTF
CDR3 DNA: TGTGCCTGGAGTGTAGGGAGGGAAGCTGGCTACACCTTC

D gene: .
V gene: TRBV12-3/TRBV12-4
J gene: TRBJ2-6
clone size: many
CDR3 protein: CASSGTPSSGANVLTF
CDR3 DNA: TGTGCCAGCAGCGGGACTCCAAGCTCTGGGGCCAACGTCCTGACTTTC

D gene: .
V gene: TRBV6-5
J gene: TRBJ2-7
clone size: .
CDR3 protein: CAGSYGSSYEQYF
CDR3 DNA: TGTGCCGGCAGTTACGGGAGCTCCTACGAGCAGTACTTC

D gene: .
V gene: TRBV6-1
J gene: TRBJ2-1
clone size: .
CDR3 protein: CASSEALGVNEQFF
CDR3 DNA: TGTGCCAGCAGTGAAGCGCTGGGGGTCAATGAGCAGTTCTTC

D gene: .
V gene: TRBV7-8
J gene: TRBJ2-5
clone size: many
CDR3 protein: CASRRHYQETQYF
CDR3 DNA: TGTGCCAGCAGGCGGCATTACCAAGAGACCCAGTACTTC

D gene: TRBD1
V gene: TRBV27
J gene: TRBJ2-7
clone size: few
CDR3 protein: CASSQTGGQRYEQYF
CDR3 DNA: TGTGCCAGCAGCCAAACAGGGGGGCAGCGCTACGAGCAGTACTTC

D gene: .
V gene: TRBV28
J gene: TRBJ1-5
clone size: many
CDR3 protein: CASSFSQPQHF
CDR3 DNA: TGTGCCAGCAGTTTTAGTCAGCCCCAGCATTTT

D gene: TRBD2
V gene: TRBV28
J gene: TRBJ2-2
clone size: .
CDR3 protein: CASGGAGATGELFF
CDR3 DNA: TGTGCCAGCGGGGGAGCGGGAGCAACCGGGGAGCTGTTTTTT

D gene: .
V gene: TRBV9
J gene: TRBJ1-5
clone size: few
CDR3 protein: CASSEGSANQPQHF
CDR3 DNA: TGTGCCAGCAGCGAAGGCAGTGCGAATCAGCCCCAGCATTTT

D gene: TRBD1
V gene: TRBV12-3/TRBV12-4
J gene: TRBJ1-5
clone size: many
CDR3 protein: CASSSDRERNQPQHF
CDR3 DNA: TGTGCCAGCAGCTCCGACAGGGAAAGAAATCAGCCCCAGCATTTT

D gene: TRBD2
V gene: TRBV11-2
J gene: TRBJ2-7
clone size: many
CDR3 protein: CASSLATPTSGSLYEQYF
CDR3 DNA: TGTGCCAGCAGCTTAGCCACCCCGACTAGCGGGAGTCTCTACGAGCAGTACTTC

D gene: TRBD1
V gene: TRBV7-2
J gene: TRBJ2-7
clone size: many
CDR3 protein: CASSEGTGKYYEQYF
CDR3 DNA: TGTGCCAGCAGCGAGGGGACAGGGAAATACTACGAGCAGTACTTC